Presented here are 27 T cell receptor beta chains from one specimen sequenced in a study of blood T cell repertoires in COVID-19. Libraries were prepared by immunoSEQ multiplex PCR; TCRdb keeps only in-frame clonotypes and omits some of them. The data hold about 99,000 clones, with about 89% observed a single time. Sequenced input: peripheral blood. These TCRs come from a human donor in a cohort sampled during active COVID-19.

The CDR3 is CASSIQGWSSYNEQFF. For the CDR3, the DNA is TGTGCCAGCAGCATACAGGGATGGAGCTCCTACAATGAGCAGTTCTTC. The rearrangement uses TRBV21-1 and TRBJ2-1; the table calls TRBD1, which could not be checked here. TRBV21-1 represents a pseudogene. The CDR3 has 16 amino acids.

The V gene is TRBV19, the J gene TRBJ2-7, with TRBD2 identical over 9 bases. Germline V gene data show CDR1 as LNHDA and CDR2 as SQIVND (reference sequence). V lost 4 bases and J lost 0; bases outside the gene matches: 13. The CDR3 runs to 18 residues. The CDR3 loop reads CASSSTWTSVMSSYEQYF. The CDR3 DNA reads as TGTGCCAGTAGTAGTACTTGGACTAGCGTCATGAGCTCCTACGAGCAGTACTTC.

CDR3 sequence reads: CASSISGREGQYF. In DNA form, the CDR3 reads TGTGCCAGTAGTATTTCAGGCCGAGAAGGTCAGTACTTC. The chain is built from TRBV19 and TRBJ2-7; the D is unclear. CDR1 and CDR2 (germline): LNHDA, SQIVND (reference sequence). The CDR3 has 13 amino acids. V was pared by 3 bases and J by 10 bases, with 16 bases between.

The chain links TRBV27 to TRBJ1-1, with D perhaps matching TRBD1 (6 bases). The CDR3 consists of 18 residues. V lost 4 bases, J lost 1 base, and 22 bases lay in between. Looked up from germline, CDR1 is MNHEY and CDR2 is SMNVEV (reference sequence). CDR3 region: CASSSRGYRAVGNTEAFF. The CDR3 DNA reads as TGTGCCAGCAGTTCCAGGGGATACAGGGCAGTGGGGAACACTGAAGCTTTCTTT.

The chain employs TRBV10-3 and TRBJ2-3, with D possibly being TRBD2 (7 bases). Trimming took 8 bases from V and 0 from J, leaving 12 bases between them. The germline CDR1 and CDR2 sequences are ENHRY and SYGVKD. The CDR3 is 14 residues long. CDR3 loop: CAIARGGSTDTQYF. CDR3 nucleotide sequence: TGTGCCATCGCTAGGGGGGGGAGCACAGATACGCAGTATTTT.

The chain employs TRBV2 and TRBJ2-7; 8 positions agree with TRBD2. This CDR3 region has 18 residues. J was trimmed by 0 bases and V by 4 bases; bases with no gene match: 14. The germline CDR1 and CDR2 sequences are SNHLY and FYNNEI. The CDR3 DNA reads TGTGCCAGCAGTGCAGTAGCGGGAACAAGGTCTAACTCCTACGAGCAGTACTTC. The encoded protein is CASSAVAGTRSNSYEQYF. The variable domain in full, completed from reference TRBV2 and TRBJ2-7, reads EPEVTQTPSHQVTQMGQEVILRCVPISNHLYFYWYRQILGQKVEFLVSFYNNEISEKSEIFDDQFSVERPDGSNFTLKIRSTKLEDSAMYFCASSAVAGTRSNSYEQYFGPGTRLTVT.

The chain has TRBV9 and TRBJ2-5; 8 bases are a match to TRBD1. Looked up from germline, CDR1 is SGDLS and CDR2 is YYNGEE. V trimming: 0 bases; J trimming: 5 bases; junction bases outside the gene matches: 6. The CDR3 totals 15 residues. In DNA form, the CDR3 reads TGTGCCAGCAGCGTAGTCGGACAGGGAAGGGAGACCCAGTACTTC. This sequence encodes CASSVVGQGRETQYF. Based on the CDR3 plus reference TRBV9 and TRBJ2-5, the full variable domain is DSGVTQTPKHLITATGQRVTLRCSPRSGDLSVYWYQQSLDQGLQFLIQYYNGEERAKGNILERFSAQQFPDLHSELNLSSLELGDSALYFCASSVVGQGRETQYFGPGTRLLVL.

The gene calls are TRBV6-1 and TRBJ1-4; a weak D match, TRBD1 (5 bases). The CDR3 has 15 residues. Germline-derived CDR1 and CDR2 are MNHNS and SASEGT. The V and J ends lost 2 bases and 1 base respectively, with 8 bases between them. The DNA of the CDR3 is TGTGCCAGCAGTGAATTGGGGGGAACTAATGAAAAACTGTTTTTT. Its protein is CASSELGGTNEKLFF.

The chain carries TRBV4-2 and TRBJ1-4; unclear D gene. Per the germline V gene, CDR1 is LGHNA and CDR2 is YNFKEQ. The V and J ends lost 4 bases and 0 bases respectively, with 15 bases between them. The CDR3 runs 17 residues. The CDR3 protein is CASSRENWPSTNEKLFF. The CDR3 DNA follows: TGTGCCAGCAGCCGGGAGAACTGGCCATCAACTAATGAAAAACTGTTTTTT.

The rearrangement uses TRBV7-2 and TRBJ2-3; 8 nucleotides line up with TRBD2. Germline CDR1 reads SGHTA; CDR2 reads FQGNSA. This CDR3 comprises 17 residues. Unmatched junction bases numbered 15, after V lost 5 bases and J lost 5 bases. This CDR3 reads CASSPTGTSAFLDTQYF. The CDR3 nucleotides are TGTGCCAGCAGCCCTACCGGGACTAGTGCTTTCCTAGATACGCAGTATTTT.

The rearrangement uses TRBV28 and TRBJ1-4; a weak D match, TRBD1 (6 bases). From germline, CDR1 is MDHEN and CDR2 SYDVKM. The CDR3 extends over 14 amino acids. Trimming took off 8 bases at V and 4 bases at J, with 14 bases between the two ends. DNA for the CDR3: TGTGCCAGCCGGAGCGGGACAAGTAATGAAAAACTGTTTTTT. Its protein product is CASRSGTSNEKLFF. The whole variable domain, filled in from reference TRBV28 and TRBJ1-4, reads DVKVTQSSRYLVKRTGEKVFLECVQDMDHENMFWYRQDPGLGLRLIYFSYDVKMKEKGDIPEGYSVSREKKERFSLILESASTNQTSMYLCASRSGTSNEKLFFGSGTQLSVL.

This chain uses TRBV28 with TRBJ1-3; D gene ambiguous. Germline CDR1 MDHEN, CDR2 SYDVKM. Trimming took off 1 base at V and 4 bases at J, with 11 bases between the two ends. The CDR3 length is 15 residues. CDR3 in amino acids: CASSLSRGQGNTIYF. The DNA of the CDR3 is TGTGCCAGCAGTTTATCTCGCGGTCAGGGAAACACCATATATTTT.

The rearrangement links TRBV3-1 (or the pseudogene TRBV3-2) to TRBJ2-1, with TRBD2 matching 12 bases. Per the germline V gene, CDR1 is LGHDT and CDR2 is YNNKEL (reference sequence). J lost 8 bases, V lost 4 bases, and 15 bases had no gene match. The CDR3 runs 18 residues. The CDR3 DNA reads TGTGCCAGCAGCCCAACCGGGACTAGCGGGCCGGGGGGGGATGAGCAGTTCTTC. Translated, it gives CASSPTGTSGPGGDEQFF.

The chain joins TRBV6-2 or TRBV6-3 to TRBJ2-2, with TRBD1 identical over 9 bases. V was pared by 5 bases and J by 5 bases, with 6 bases of the junction left unmatched. This CDR3 is 15 amino acids long. Germline V CDR1 and CDR2: MNHEY, SVGEGT. The CDR3 nucleotides are TGTGCCAGCAGTCGGCTGACAGGGGGAACCGGGGAGCTGTTTTTT. Translation gives CASSRLTGGTGELFF.

The V call is TRBV7-8, the J call TRBJ2-7; a weak D match, TRBD2 (5 bases). Germline V gene lookup returns CDR1 SGHVS and CDR2 FQNEAQ. The V end lost 5 bases, the J end lost 7 bases, and 9 bases lay between the germline ends. The CDR3 spans 11 residues. The CDR3 loop is CASSLQREQYF. In DNA form, the CDR3 reads TGTGCCAGCAGCCTCCAGCGGGAGCAGTACTTC.

The chain combines TRBV27 with TRBJ2-1; 8 nucleotides line up with TRBD1. V dropped 5 bases and J dropped 7; count of bases not matched to a gene: 4. The CDR3 is 13 residues long. The germline gives CDR1 MNHEY, CDR2 SMNVEV (reference sequence). The CDR3: CASSMTGENEQFF. The CDR3 bases are TGTGCCAGCAGTATGACAGGGGAAAATGAGCAGTTCTTC.

This chain connects TRBV7-3 to TRBJ2-1; TRBD2 matches 7 bases. CDR3 length: 15 amino acids. The V gene's germline CDR1 is SGHTA and CDR2 FQGTGA. V dropped 2 bases and J dropped 6; count of bases not matched to a gene: 7. The DNA for the CDR3 is TGTGCCAGCAGCTTATCGACTAGCTTTGGCAATGAGCAGTTCTTC. This sequence encodes CASSLSTSFGNEQFF.

In DNA, the CDR3 is TGTGCCAGTAGTCGGGCGGGACACTATGGCTACACCTTC. Encoded protein: CASSRAGHYGYTF. V is TRBV19 and J is TRBJ1-2; a possible D gene is TRBD1 (5 bases). The CDR3 totals 13 residues. With 5 bases removed from V and 3 bases from J, the gap between germline ends came to 10 bases. Germline CDR1 LNHDA, CDR2 SQIVND (reference sequence). The entire variable domain, with the rest obtained from reference TRBV19 and TRBJ1-2, is as follows: DGGITQSPKYLFRKEGQNVTLSCEQNLNHDAMYWYRQDPGQGLRLIYYSQIVNDFQKGDIAEGYSVSREKKESFPLTVTSAQKNPTAFYLCASSRAGHYGYTFGSGTRLTVV.

V gene TRBV7-8 combines with J gene TRBJ1-5; tentative D call: TRBD1 (6 bases). The germline V and J ends were trimmed by 3 bases and 0 bases, with 21 bases remaining between them. Germline values: CDR1 SGHVS, CDR2 FQNEAQ. CDR3 size: 19 residues. This CDR3 reads CASSFAPWTDSYSNQPQHF. As DNA, the CDR3 is TGTGCCAGCAGCTTCGCTCCCTGGACAGATAGTTATAGCAATCAGCCCCAGCATTTT.

This clone was counted only a few times. The chain carries TRBV5-6 and TRBJ1-1, with no clear D. The length of the CDR3 is 12 residues. V was clipped by 4 bases and J by 1 base, with 5 bases between them. The germline CDR1 and CDR2 sequences are SGHDT and YYEEEE. Here the CDR3 DNA reads TGTGCCAGCAGCCAGTCGAACACTGAAGCTTTCTTT. This sequence encodes CASSQSNTEAFF.

This clone occurred once. The chain carries TRBV7-9 and TRBJ1-2; D not certain. V lost 5 bases to trimming and J lost 8 bases, with 12 bases between them. Germline CDR1 and CDR2: SEHNR and FQNEAQ (reference sequence). This CDR3 is 12 amino acids long. The chain's CDR3 is CASSTQTGGYTF. The DNA for the CDR3 is TGTGCCAGCAGCACCCAAACGGGAGGCTACACCTTC.

The chain combines TRBV10-3 with TRBJ1-3; 8 bases are a match to TRBD1. Germline-derived CDR1 and CDR2 are ENHRY and SYGVKD. This CDR3 has 16 amino acids. With 3 bases clipped from V and 4 bases from J, the junction kept 8 bases outside the gene matches. The CDR3 protein is CAISDQGANWGNTIYF. As DNA, the CDR3 is TGTGCCATCAGTGACCAGGGGGCCAATTGGGGAAACACCATATATTTT.

The chain joins TRBV9 to TRBJ1-1, with 9 positions matching TRBD1. This CDR3 comprises 15 residues. The junction had 8 bases not matched to a gene; V was cut back by 4 bases and J by 4 bases. Looked up from germline, CDR1 is SGDLS and CDR2 is YYNGEE. The CDR3 loop reads CASSPRGTGPTEAFF. In DNA, the CDR3 is TGTGCCAGCAGCCCTAGGGGGACAGGGCCCACTGAAGCTTTCTTT.

The V and J genes are TRBV7-9 and TRBJ1-2; 7 nucleotides line up with TRBD1. The V gene's germline CDR1 is SEHNR and CDR2 FQNEAQ (reference sequence). Trimming cost V 2 bases and J 8 bases; bases outside gene matches: 8. This CDR3 contains 14 residues. The CDR3 sequence is CASSLSDRAMGYTF. DNA for the CDR3: TGTGCCAGCAGCTTATCTGACAGGGCCATGGGCTACACCTTC.

The chain couples TRBV19 to TRBJ2-3, with 8 bases lining up with TRBD2. The CDR3 extends over 14 amino acids. Germline values: CDR1 LNHDA, CDR2 SQIVND (reference sequence). V was clipped by 7 bases and J by 8 bases; unmatched bases: 11. The CDR3 DNA follows: TGTGCCAGTAATGGACTAGCTGCTAGCAGTACGCAGTATTTT. Protein: CASNGLAASSTQYF.

The chain couples TRBV5-5 to TRBJ1-1, with D perhaps matching TRBD1 (6 bases). This CDR3 contains 14 residues. CDR1 and CDR2 (germline): SGHKS, YYEKEE (reference sequence). V was clipped by 6 bases and J by 6 bases, with 18 bases between them. The chain's CDR3 is CASTKGVPGAEAFF. CDR3 DNA: TGTGCCAGCACCAAGGGGGTGCCAGGCGCTGAAGCTTTCTTT. The full variable domain, rest sourced from reference TRBV5-5 and TRBJ1-1, is DAGVTQSPTHLIKTRGQQVTLRCSPISGHKSVSWYQQVLGQGPQFIFQYYEKEERGRGNFPDRFSARQFPNYSSELNVNALLLGDSALYLCASTKGVPGAEAFFGQGTRLTVV.

The V call is TRBV7-2, the J call TRBJ1-1; 7 bases map to TRBD1. V gave up 5 bases and J gave up 11 bases; unmatched junction bases: 14. Per the germline V gene, CDR1 is SGHTA and CDR2 is FQGNSA. This CDR3 comprises 14 residues. In DNA form, the CDR3 reads TGTGCCAGCAGCCCCAGGACAGGACACACTGGGGCTTTCTTT. This encodes CASSPRTGHTGAFF.